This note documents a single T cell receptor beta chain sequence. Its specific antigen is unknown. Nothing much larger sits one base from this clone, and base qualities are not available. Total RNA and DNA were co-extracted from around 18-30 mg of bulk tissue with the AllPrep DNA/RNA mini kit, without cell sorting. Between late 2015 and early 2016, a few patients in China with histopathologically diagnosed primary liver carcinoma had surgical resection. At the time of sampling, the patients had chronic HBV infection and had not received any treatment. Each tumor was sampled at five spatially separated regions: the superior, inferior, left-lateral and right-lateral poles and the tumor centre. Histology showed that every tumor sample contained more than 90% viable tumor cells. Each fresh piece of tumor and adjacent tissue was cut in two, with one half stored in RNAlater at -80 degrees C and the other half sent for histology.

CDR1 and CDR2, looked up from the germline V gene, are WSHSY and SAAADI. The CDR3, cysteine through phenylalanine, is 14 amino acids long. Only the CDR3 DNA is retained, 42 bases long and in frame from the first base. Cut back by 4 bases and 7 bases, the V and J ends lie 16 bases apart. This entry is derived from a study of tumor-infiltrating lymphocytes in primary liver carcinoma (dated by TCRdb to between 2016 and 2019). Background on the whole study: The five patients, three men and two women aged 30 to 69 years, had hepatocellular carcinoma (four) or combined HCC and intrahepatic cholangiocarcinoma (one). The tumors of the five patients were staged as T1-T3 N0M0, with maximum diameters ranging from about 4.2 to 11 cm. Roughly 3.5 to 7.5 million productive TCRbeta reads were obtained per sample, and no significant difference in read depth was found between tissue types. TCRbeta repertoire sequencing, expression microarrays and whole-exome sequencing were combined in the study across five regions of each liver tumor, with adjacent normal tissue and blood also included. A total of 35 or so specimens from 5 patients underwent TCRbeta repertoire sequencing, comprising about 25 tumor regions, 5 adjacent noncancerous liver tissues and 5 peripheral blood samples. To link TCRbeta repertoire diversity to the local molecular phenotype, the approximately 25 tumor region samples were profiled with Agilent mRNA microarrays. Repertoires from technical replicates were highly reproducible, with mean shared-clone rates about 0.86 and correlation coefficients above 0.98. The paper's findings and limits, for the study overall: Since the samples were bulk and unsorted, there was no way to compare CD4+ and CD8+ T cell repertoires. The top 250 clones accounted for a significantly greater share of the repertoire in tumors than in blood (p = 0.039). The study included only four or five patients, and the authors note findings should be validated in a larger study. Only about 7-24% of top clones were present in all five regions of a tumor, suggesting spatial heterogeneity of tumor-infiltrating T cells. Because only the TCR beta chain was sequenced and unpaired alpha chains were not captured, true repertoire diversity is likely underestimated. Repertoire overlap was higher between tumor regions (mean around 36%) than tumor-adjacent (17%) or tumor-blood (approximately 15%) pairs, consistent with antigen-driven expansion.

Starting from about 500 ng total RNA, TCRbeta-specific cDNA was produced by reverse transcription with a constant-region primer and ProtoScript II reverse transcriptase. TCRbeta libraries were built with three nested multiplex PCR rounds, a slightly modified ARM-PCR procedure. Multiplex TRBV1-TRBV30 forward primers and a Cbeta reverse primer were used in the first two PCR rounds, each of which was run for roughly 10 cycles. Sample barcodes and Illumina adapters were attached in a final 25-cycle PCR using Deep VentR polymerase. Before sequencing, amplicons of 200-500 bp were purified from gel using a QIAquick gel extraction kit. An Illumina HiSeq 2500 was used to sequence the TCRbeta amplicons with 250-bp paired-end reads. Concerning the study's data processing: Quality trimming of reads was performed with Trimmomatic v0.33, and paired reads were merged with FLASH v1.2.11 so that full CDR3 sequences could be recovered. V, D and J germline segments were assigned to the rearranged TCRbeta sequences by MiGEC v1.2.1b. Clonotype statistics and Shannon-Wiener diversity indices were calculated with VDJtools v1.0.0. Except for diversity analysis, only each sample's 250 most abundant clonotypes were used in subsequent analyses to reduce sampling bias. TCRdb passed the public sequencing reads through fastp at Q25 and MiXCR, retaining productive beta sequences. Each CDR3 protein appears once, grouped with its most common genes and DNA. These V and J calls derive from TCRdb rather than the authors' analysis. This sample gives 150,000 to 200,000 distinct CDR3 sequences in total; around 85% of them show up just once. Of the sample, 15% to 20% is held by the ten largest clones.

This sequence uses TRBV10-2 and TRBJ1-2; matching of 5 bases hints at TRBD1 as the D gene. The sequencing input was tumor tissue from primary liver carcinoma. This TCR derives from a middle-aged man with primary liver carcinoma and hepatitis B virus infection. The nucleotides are TGCGCCAGCAGTGGAGAGGGGATGATGAGTGGCTACACCTTC. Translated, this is CASSGEGMMSGYTF.